The sequence of this T cell receptor beta chain was determined in a study of blood T cell repertoires in COVID-19. About the study: Acute-phase and convalescent COVID-19 samples originated in the United States, Italy and Spain. T cells, B-cell-depleted T cells, or PBMCs provided the cDNA or gDNA that served as material.

As processed by the authors: Counts of nucleated cells, estimated from reference gene primer amplification, were obtained. The method was immunoSEQ multiplex PCR; TCRdb's version includes in-frame clones alone and lacks a portion of them. The V and J calls and clone size come from that table; D and trimming were worked out from the DNA. The sample lists under 80,000 clones, around 90% seen once, with approximately 0.93% in the top ten. After removal of 5 bases from V and 8 bases from J, the junction contained 5 bases not matched to a gene. In germline, CDR1 is SGHRS, CDR2 YFSETQ. There are 13 residues in the CDR3.

The V call is TRBV5-1, the J call TRBJ2-1; 9 bases are a match to TRBD2. The sample comprised peripheral blood. The sequence derives from a man between 65 and 85 years old with acute or convalescent COVID-19. The chain's CDR3 is CASRSGGPDEQFF. CDR3 in DNA: TGCGCCAGCAGAAGCGGGGGGCCGGATGAGCAGTTCTTC.